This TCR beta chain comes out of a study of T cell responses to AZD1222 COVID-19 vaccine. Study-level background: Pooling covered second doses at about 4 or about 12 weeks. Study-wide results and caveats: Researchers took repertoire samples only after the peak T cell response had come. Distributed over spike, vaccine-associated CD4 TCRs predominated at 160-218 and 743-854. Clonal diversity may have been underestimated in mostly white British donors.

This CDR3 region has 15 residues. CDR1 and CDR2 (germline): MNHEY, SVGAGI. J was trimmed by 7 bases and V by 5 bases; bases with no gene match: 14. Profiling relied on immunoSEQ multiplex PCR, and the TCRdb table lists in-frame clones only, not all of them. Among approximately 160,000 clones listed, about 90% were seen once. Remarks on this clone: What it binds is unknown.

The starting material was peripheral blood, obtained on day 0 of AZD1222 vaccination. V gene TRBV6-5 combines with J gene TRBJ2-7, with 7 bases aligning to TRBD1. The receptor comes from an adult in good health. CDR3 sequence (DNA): TGTGCCAGCAGTCCAACGACAGGGTTGGTCCAAGAGCAGTACTTC. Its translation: CASSPTTGLVQEQYF.